This TCR beta chain was profiled in a study of Ad26.COV2.S vaccination and SARS-CoV-2 variants. Study details: The study gave Ad26.COV2.S intramuscularly, once or twice 56 days apart. Study-level points and caveats: The study found similar non-spike TCR breadth in vaccine and placebo recipients. Spike-specific responses of CD8+ and CD4+ T cells were reported to display substantial breadth after vaccination.

Note on this clone: The antigen remains undetermined.

The CDR3 is 14 residues long. Germline lookup yields CDR1 MNHEY and CDR2 SMNVEV (reference sequence). The V and J ends lost 3 bases and 6 bases, in that order; junction bases with no gene match: 6. Stated treatment: over 15 received Ad26.COV2.S at low or high dose, single or two shots; about five received placebo; per-sample allocation not given. Each sample was drawn 63 days after the first injection (of vaccine or placebo). Its platform was an Ad26 vector, and its expressed antigen was Wuhan-strain SARS-CoV-2 spike. Measured with immunoSEQ multiplex PCR; TCRdb has only the in-frame clones, and not every one. Here the sample spans roughly 460,000 clones, about 88% being singletons.

This receptor was identified in a person aged 18-65 years who received the Ad26.COV2.S COVID-19 vaccine or a placebo. The V gene is TRBV27, the J gene TRBJ1-2; TRBD1 agrees at 8 bases. Specimen: peripheral blood, collected in a trial of Ad26.COV2.S vaccine versus placebo. CDR3 protein: CASSFSTGADGYTF. CDR3 DNA sequence: TGTGCCAGCAGTTTCTCGACAGGGGCTGATGGCTACACCTTC.